The rows below give T cell receptor beta chains drawn from one sample of a study of vaccination and CD4 T cells after COVID-19. TCRdb itself ran the PCR reads through MiXCR, one entry per CDR3 protein. The repertoire has roughly 24,000 distinct CDR3 sequences, 50% to 75% of them found once; the top ten carry approximately 5.4%. These receptors have no known antigen. The sample comprised CD4+ T cells from blood, cultured in vitro. The receptor source for this set is a human donor who had recovered from COVID-19. Each CDR3 is given with its conserved first and last residue. Each record gives: D gene, clone size, J gene, V gene, CDR3 protein, CDR3 DNA. The D gene is left open where the match is weak. Not all rows give a size; the values are once, few, many and, for expanded clones, a class.

d_call: TRBD2
clone_size: NA
j_call: TRBJ2-7
v_call: TRBV10-2
cdr3_aa: CATTIPKREELTYEQYF
cdr3_nt: TGCGCCACCACCATCCCCAAGCGGGAGGAATTGACCTACGAGCAGTACTTC

d_call: NA
clone_size: few
j_call: TRBJ1-3
v_call: TRBV20-1
cdr3_aa: CSARDGAGNTIYF
cdr3_nt: TGCAGTGCTAGAGACGGCGCTGGAAACACCATATATTTT

d_call: NA
clone_size: once
j_call: TRBJ1-2
v_call: TRBV20-1
cdr3_aa: CSYHRENGYTF
cdr3_nt: TGCAGTTACCATCGGGAAAATGGCTACACCTTC

d_call: NA
clone_size: NA
j_call: TRBJ2-7
v_call: TRBV20-1
cdr3_aa: CSGSGLNYEQYF
cdr3_nt: TGCAGTGGAAGCGGACTGAACTACGAGCAGTACTTC

d_call: NA
clone_size: few
j_call: TRBJ1-5
v_call: TRBV20-1
cdr3_aa: CSAQEVGNQPQHF
cdr3_nt: TGCAGTGCCCAAGAGGTAGGAAATCAGCCCCAGCATTTT

d_call: NA
clone_size: NA
j_call: TRBJ1-5
v_call: TRBV28
cdr3_aa: CASSFSNQPQHF
cdr3_nt: TGTGCCAGCAGTTTTAGCAATCAGCCCCAGCATTTT

d_call: NA
clone_size: NA
j_call: TRBJ1-2
v_call: TRBV24-1
cdr3_aa: CATSDPGRANYGYTF
cdr3_nt: TGTGCCACCAGTGACCCCGGAAGGGCCAACTATGGCTACACCTTC

d_call: NA
clone_size: few
j_call: TRBJ1-6
v_call: TRBV12-3/TRBV12-4
cdr3_aa: CASSLIGGVEPLHF
cdr3_nt: TGTGCCAGCAGTTTAATAGGAGGTGTTGAGCCCCTCCACTTT

d_call: TRBD1
clone_size: NA
j_call: TRBJ1-4
v_call: TRBV6-1
cdr3_aa: CASNEGGTGAGKLFF
cdr3_nt: TGTGCCAGCAATGAGGGTGGGACAGGGGCCGGAAAACTGTTTTTT

d_call: TRBD1
clone_size: few
j_call: TRBJ2-3
v_call: TRBV24-1
cdr3_aa: CATSDPRDRPGDTQYF
cdr3_nt: TGTGCCACCAGTGATCCCCGGGACAGACCGGGAGATACGCAGTATTTT

d_call: TRBD1
clone_size: NA
j_call: TRBJ1-1
v_call: TRBV25-1
cdr3_aa: CASRGTGSTEAFF
cdr3_nt: TGTGCCAGCAGGGGGACAGGCAGCACTGAAGCTTTCTTT

d_call: TRBD1
clone_size: NA
j_call: TRBJ1-1
v_call: TRBV7-2
cdr3_aa: CASSPRTGVNTEAFF
cdr3_nt: TGTGCCAGCAGCCCCCGGACAGGGGTGAACACTGAAGCTTTCTTT

d_call: TRBD1
clone_size: NA
j_call: TRBJ2-7
v_call: TRBV7-9
cdr3_aa: CASSRQGGNYEQYF
cdr3_nt: TGTGCCAGCAGCCGACAGGGGGGAAACTACGAGCAGTACTTC

d_call: NA
clone_size: NA
j_call: TRBJ1-6
v_call: TRBV30
cdr3_aa: CAWSVRRVSLHF
cdr3_nt: TGTGCCTGGAGTGTACGAAGGGTCTCCCTCCACTTT

d_call: NA
clone_size: few
j_call: TRBJ2-5
v_call: TRBV20-1
cdr3_aa: CSARDPQKKFMETQYF
cdr3_nt: TGCAGTGCTAGAGATCCCCAGAAAAAATTCATGGAGACCCAGTACTTC

d_call: TRBD2
clone_size: NA
j_call: TRBJ2-1
v_call: TRBV2
cdr3_aa: CASRRGLAGRDEQFF
cdr3_nt: TGTGCCAGCAGGAGGGGACTAGCGGGAAGAGATGAGCAGTTCTTC

d_call: NA
clone_size: few
j_call: TRBJ1-2
v_call: TRBV6-4
cdr3_aa: CASSDSRGNGYTF
cdr3_nt: TGTGCCAGCAGTGACTCGAGAGGGAATGGCTACACCTTC

d_call: NA
clone_size: few
j_call: TRBJ2-7
v_call: TRBV20-1
cdr3_aa: CSARRGYEQYF
cdr3_nt: TGCAGTGCTAGGAGGGGGTACGAGCAGTACTTC

d_call: NA
clone_size: NA
j_call: TRBJ2-1
v_call: TRBV4-2
cdr3_aa: CASSQAWRASSYNEQFF
cdr3_nt: TGTGCCAGCAGCCAAGCCTGGCGGGCGAGCTCCTACAATGAGCAGTTCTTC

d_call: TRBD1
clone_size: NA
j_call: TRBJ1-5
v_call: TRBV12-3/TRBV12-4
cdr3_aa: CASSTDRMGIQPQHF
cdr3_nt: TGTGCCAGCAGCACGGACAGGATGGGGATTCAGCCCCAGCATTTT

d_call: NA
clone_size: few
j_call: TRBJ1-4
v_call: TRBV27
cdr3_aa: CASSFRRGNEKLFF
cdr3_nt: TGTGCCAGCAGTTTTCGTAGGGGGAACGAAAAACTGTTTTTT

d_call: NA
clone_size: NA
j_call: TRBJ1-5
v_call: TRBV7-2
cdr3_aa: CASSPTVTFQPQHF
cdr3_nt: TGTGCCAGCAGCCCGACAGTAACTTTCCAGCCCCAGCATTTT

d_call: NA
clone_size: once
j_call: TRBJ2-2
v_call: TRBV19
cdr3_aa: CASIYQANTGELFF
cdr3_nt: TGTGCCAGTATTTATCAGGCGAACACCGGGGAGCTGTTTTTT

d_call: NA
clone_size: few
j_call: TRBJ1-4
v_call: TRBV7-6
cdr3_aa: CASSLDPLGGEKLFF
cdr3_nt: TGTGCCAGCAGCTTAGATCCCTTGGGCGGCGAAAAACTGTTTTTT

d_call: NA
clone_size: NA
j_call: TRBJ1-2
v_call: TRBV11-2
cdr3_aa: CASSLGGGDYGYTF
cdr3_nt: TGTGCCAGCAGCTTAGGGGGGGGTGACTATGGCTACACCTTC

d_call: NA
clone_size: NA
j_call: TRBJ1-5
v_call: TRBV27
cdr3_aa: CASSFGGAFNQPQHF
cdr3_nt: TGTGCCAGCAGTTTTGGAGGGGCGTTCAATCAGCCCCAGCATTTT